The rows below give T cell receptor beta chains drawn from one sample of a study of graft-versus-host responses after intestinal transplantation. Assay used: immunoSEQ multiplex PCR; TCRdb lists only in-frame clones, some missing. This table has tens of thousands of clones, more than 90% appearing once. This specimen consisted of bone marrow, obtained approximately 740 days after intestinal transplantation. All receptors come from a human patient who received an intestinal transplant, so some T cells may come from the graft donor. The CDR3 runs from the conserved cysteine through the conserved F or W. D genes are given only for firm matches. Clone size is shown for a subset of rows, as once, few, many or a class of expanded clone.

TRBJ2-7 | - | few | TRBV5-6 | TGTGCCAGCAGCACCGCTTACGGGACACTCGCCTACGAGCAGTACTTC | CASSTAYGTLAYEQYF
TRBJ2-1 | - | - | TRBV11-1 | TGTGCCAGCAGGTCGGGGGCGGAGGGGAATGAGCAGTTCTTC | CASRSGAEGNEQFF
TRBJ2-1 | - | - | TRBV7-9 | TGTGCCAGCAGCGTCGCCGGGGTCGAGCAGTTCTTC | CASSVAGVEQFF
TRBJ2-7 | - | - | TRBV19 | TGTGCCAGTAGTATAGATGGAGTGTACGAGCAGTACTTC | CASSIDGVYEQYF
TRBJ2-7 | TRBD1 | - | TRBV7-3 | TGTGCCAGCAGCCCCGGGACAGGACGCGAGCAGTACTTC | CASSPGTGREQYF
TRBJ2-7 | - | few | TRBV7-2 | TGTGCCAGCAGCGCGGGGCCCAACACGGGGCAGTACTTC | CASSAGPNTGQYF
TRBJ2-3 | - | - | TRBV9 | TGTGCCAGCAGCCGAGATCATACCGATACGCAGTATTTT | CASSRDHTDTQYF
TRBJ1-5 | - | - | TRBV5-4 | TGTGCCAGCAGCCGGCCCAGGGAGGGTTTACTTCAGCCCCAGCATTTT | CASSRPREGLLQPQHF
TRBJ2-7 | TRBD2 | - | TRBV14 | TGTGCCAGCAGCCAGGGTAGACTAGCGCAGGAATCCTACGAGCAGTACTTC | CASSQGRLAQESYEQYF
TRBJ2-7 | - | - | TRBV5-6 | TGTGCCAGCAGCTTTGGTGGCGAGCAGTACTTC | CASSFGGEQYF
TRBJ2-1 | TRBD2 | once | TRBV19 | TGTGCCAGTAGTTCCAATGGTCTAGCGGGAGATACCAAGTACAATGAGCAGTTCTTC | CASSSNGLAGDTKYNEQFF
TRBJ2-7 | - | - | TRBV12-1 | TGTGCCAGCAGGGGGGAGGGCCGTAGAGAGCAGTACTTC | CASRGEGRREQYF
TRBJ2-7 | - | - | TRBV7-6 | TGTGCCAGCAGCTCTGGGCCGGGCTACGAGCAGTACTTC | CASSSGPGYEQYF
TRBJ2-5 | - | - | TRBV11-2 | TGTGCCAGCAGCTTAGAGGCAGGGGTCAGGGAGACCCAGTACTTC | CASSLEAGVRETQYF
TRBJ1-3 | - | - | TRBV18 | TGTGCCAGCTCACCACCGGGGGCTGGAAACACCATATATTTT | CASSPPGAGNTIYF
TRBJ2-4 | TRBD2 | - | TRBV4-1 | TGCGCCAGCAGCCACGCCAGCGGGAACCAAAACATTCAGTACTTC | CASSHASGNQNIQYF
TRBJ2-5 | - | - | TRBV30 | TGTGCCTGGAGTGTACAGGGGACCCAGTACTTC | CAWSVQGTQYF
TRBJ1-1 | - | - | TRBV13 | TGTGCCAGTCCCCGCCCGGGGGGTTTGGGCACTGAAGCTTTCTTT | CASPRPGGLGTEAFF
TRBJ2-1 | - | once | TRBV5-4 | TGTGCCAGCAGCTTGAGGGGGAGCTCCTACAATGAGCAGTTCTTC | CASSLRGSSYNEQFF
TRBJ2-3 | TRBD2 | once | TRBV28 | TGTGCCAGCAGTCCTCGTAGGGTACTAGCGGGAGATACGCAGTATTTT | CASSPRRVLAGDTQYF
TRBJ1-1 | TRBD1 | - | TRBV4-1 | TGCGCCAGCAGCAAAGAGGGACAGAGACTGAACACTGAAGCTTTCTTT | CASSKEGQRLNTEAFF
TRBJ2-3 | TRBD2 | - | TRBV30 | TGTGCCTGGAGTCTAAGCGGGAGTATCCCAGATACGCAGTATTTT | CAWSLSGSIPDTQYF
TRBJ1-3 | - | once | TRBV6-5 | TGTGCCAGCAGTTACACAGTCTCTGGAAACACCATATATTTT | CASSYTVSGNTIYF
TRBJ1-6 | - | - | TRBV7-2 | TGTGCCAGCAGTTTGCACGCAGGGTTTAATTCACCCCTCCACTTT | CASSLHAGFNSPLHF
TRBJ2-7 | - | - | TRBV10-3 | TGTGCCATCAGTGCGGGTTACGAGCAGTACTTC | CAISAGYEQYF